One sample yielded the 25 T cell receptor beta chains listed below, sequenced in a study of shared clonotypes between healthy human individuals. Clones were read by immunoSEQ multiplex PCR, and TCRdb kept only the in-frame ones, dropping some. The sample has under 1 million clones, approximately 96% seen once; the top ten hold about 0.25%. CD45RO-negative, CCR7-positively selected cells formed the naive CD8 fraction, excluding terminally differentiated effector memory CD45RA+ cells. Sequenced material: naive CD8+ T cells sorted from blood. These receptor sequences come from a young man in good health.

The chain links TRBV7-9 to TRBJ2-7; 12 bases are shared with TRBD2. From germline, CDR1 is SEHNR and CDR2 FQNEAQ (reference sequence). The CDR3 has 16 amino acids. Trimming at V came to 5 bases and at J to 2 bases, leaving 7 bases not matched to a gene. CDR3 DNA sequence: TGTGCCAGCAGCCCCCCAGGACTAGCGGGAACCTACGAGCAGTACTTC. Protein product: CASSPPGLAGTYEQYF.

The CDR3 DNA is TGTGCCAGCAGCCGGGACGGCGAGCAGTACTTC. This translates into CASSRDGEQYF. V gene TRBV27 combines with J gene TRBJ2-7; the D call may be TRBD1 or TRBD2 (5 bases each). The CDR3 has 11 residues. Germline lookup yields CDR1 MNHEY and CDR2 SMNVEV (reference sequence). Trimming shortened V by 6 bases and J by 6 bases, and 9 bases separated the two germline ends.

V is TRBV5-5 and J is TRBJ2-2; 14 bases fit TRBD2. This CDR3 comprises 16 residues. In germline, CDR1 is SGHKS, CDR2 YYEKEE (reference sequence). The V gene end was trimmed by 2 bases and the J gene end by 9 bases; junction bases not matched to a gene: 6. The CDR3 DNA reads as TGTGCCAGCAGCTTCGGACTAGCGGGAGGTGCCCGGGAGCTGTTTTTT. The encoded protein is CASSFGLAGGARELFF. The entire variable domain, with the rest obtained from reference TRBV5-5 and TRBJ2-2, is as follows: DAGVTQSPTHLIKTRGQQVTLRCSPISGHKSVSWYQQVLGQGPQFIFQYYEKEERGRGNFPDRFSARQFPNYSSELNVNALLLGDSALYLCASSFGLAGGARELFFGEGSRLTVL.

This clone was seen once. V is TRBV10-3 and J is TRBJ2-3; TRBD2 agrees at 7 bases. The CDR3 extends over 14 amino acids. Germline assignment: CDR1 ENHRY and CDR2 SYGVKD. With 6 bases clipped from V and 1 base from J, the junction kept 4 bases outside the gene matches. Here the CDR3 DNA reads TGTGCCATCAGGTCGGGGGGTGGCACAGATACGCAGTATTTT. Protein product: CAIRSGGGTDTQYF.

This clone was observed once. CDR3 sequence: CASSPREGGWKAFF. CDR3 nucleotide sequence: TGTGCCAGCAGCCCGAGGGAGGGCGGTTGGAAAGCTTTCTTT. The chain uses TRBV7-9 and TRBJ1-1; D ambiguous. V was shortened by 5 bases and J by 9 bases, with 19 bases between the two germline ends. Germline CDR1 SEHNR, CDR2 FQNEAQ (reference sequence). This CDR3 has 14 residues.

V gene TRBV6-6 combines with J gene TRBJ2-2, with TRBD2 identical over 7 bases. Trimming at V came to 6 bases and at J to 7 bases, leaving 2 bases not matched to a gene. Germline CDR1 MNHNY, CDR2 SVGAGI (reference sequence). This CDR3 spans 12 amino acids. As DNA, the CDR3 is TGTGCCAGCAGCTGGGGGGGCGGGGAGCTGTTTTTT. This codes for CASSWGGGELFF.

V gene TRBV29-1 combines with J gene TRBJ2-7; D gene unclear. The CDR3 runs 14 residues. The germline V gene has CDR1 SQVTM and CDR2 ANQGSEA. With 1 base removed from V and 1 base from J, the gap between germline ends came to 11 bases. CDR3 bases: TGCAGCGTTGAAGTAGGTAGGGAATCCTACGAGCAGTACTTC. It encodes CSVEVGRESYEQYF.

V gene TRBV2 combines with J gene TRBJ2-6, with D unresolved. V lost 9 bases to trimming and J lost 0 bases, with 6 bases between them. The length of the CDR3 is 13 residues. In germline, CDR1 is SNHLY, CDR2 FYNNEI. The chain's CDR3 is CARQSSGANVLTF. DNA of the CDR3: TGTGCCAGACAAAGCTCTGGGGCCAACGTCCTGACTTTC.

This rearrangement joins TRBV7-9 to TRBJ2-1, with 7 bases lining up with TRBD2. This CDR3 is built from 13 residues. The V segment lost 5 bases and the J segment 8 bases; nucleotides outside the gene matches: 6. Germline V gene sequence: CDR1 SEHNR, CDR2 FQNEAQ (reference sequence). Written as DNA, the CDR3 is TGTGCCAGCAGCGGGGACTATTCGTATGAGCAGTTCTTC. Amino acids: CASSGDYSYEQFF.

V and J are TRBV29-1 and TRBJ2-7, with a tentative D call TRBD2 (6 bases). CDR1 and CDR2 from the germline V gene are SQVTM and ANQGSEA. This CDR3 comprises 14 residues. Trimming took off 4 bases at V and 5 bases at J, with 18 bases between the two ends. CDR3 amino acids: CSVVGGLPIDEQYF. As DNA, the CDR3 is TGCAGCGTTGTAGGAGGACTACCCATCGACGAGCAGTACTTC.

This sequence joins TRBV6-1 and TRBJ2-7; TRBD1 agrees at 7 bases. The CDR3 has 15 amino acids. The germline V gene encodes CDR1 MNHNS and CDR2 SASEGT. V dropped 2 bases and J dropped 5; count of bases not matched to a gene: 9. In nucleotides, the CDR3 is TGTGCCAGCAGTGAAAGAGCAGGGGGATTCCACGAGCAGTACTTC. Its translation: CASSERAGGFHEQYF.

The CDR3 coding sequence is TGTGCCAGCAGCTTAGGAGGTGCCCCAGATACGCAGTATTTT. Protein: CASSLGGAPDTQYF. This chain joins TRBV13 and TRBJ2-3; D not certain. V lost 0 bases and J lost 4, with 8 bases in between. CDR3 size: 14 residues. Germline V gene data show CDR1 as PRHDT and CDR2 as FYEKMQ (reference sequence).

V usage is TRBV27 and J usage is TRBJ2-5; 10 bases match TRBD2. J gave up 3 bases and V 5 bases, and 6 bases lay outside the gene matches. The germline gives CDR1 MNHEY, CDR2 SMNVEV (reference sequence). The CDR3 extends over 15 amino acids. The CDR3 loop is CASSATGTSEETQYF. CDR3 DNA: TGTGCCAGCAGTGCAACCGGGACTAGCGAAGAGACCCAGTACTTC.

The V gene is TRBV27, the J gene TRBJ2-1; 8 bases are shared with TRBD2. Germline V lookup: CDR1 MNHEY, CDR2 SMNVEV (reference sequence). V gave up 4 bases and J gave up 9 bases; unmatched junction bases: 5. The length of the CDR3 is 13 residues. CDR3 region: CASSSGGWGEQFF. In DNA form, the CDR3 reads TGTGCCAGCAGTTCGGGAGGGTGGGGTGAGCAGTTCTTC.

The J gene is TRBJ2-7, the V gene TRBV29-1; TRBD1 matches at 7 bases. The CDR3 runs 16 residues. CDR1 is SQVTM, CDR2 ANQGSEA, per germline. V shed 3 bases and J 1 base; nucleotides not matched to a gene: 12. This CDR3 is CSVEHPVGTESYEQYF. CDR3 bases: TGCAGCGTTGAGCACCCGGTTGGGACAGAGTCCTACGAGCAGTACTTC.

V gene TRBV19 combines with J gene TRBJ2-7; TRBD1 aligns across 8 bases. V gave up 9 bases and J gave up 4 bases; unmatched junction bases: 5. CDR1 is LNHDA, CDR2 SQIVND, per germline (reference sequence). This CDR3 is built from 12 residues. The CDR3 here is CASGTGGYEQYF. The CDR3 nucleotides read TGTGCCAGCGGAACAGGGGGTTACGAGCAGTACTTC.

The chain combines TRBV7-2 with TRBJ2-1; D unclear. CDR3 length equals 15 residues. Trimming removed 0 bases from V and 3 bases from J, with 9 bases in between. Germline V gives CDR1 SGHTA, CDR2 FQGNSA. The CDR3 DNA follows: TGTGCCAGCAGCTTAGCGCCGTTGCACTACAATGAGCAGTTCTTC. Translating gives CASSLAPLHYNEQFF.

The chain combines TRBV28 with TRBJ2-5; a weak D match, TRBD2 (7 bases). CDR1 is MDHEN, CDR2 SYDVKM, per germline. The CDR3 is 16 residues long. Trimming removed 4 bases from V and 5 bases from J, with 20 bases in between. The CDR3 loop reads CASSSQSRGARETQYF. Here the CDR3 DNA reads TGTGCCAGCAGTTCTCAGTCCCGGGGGGCACGGGAGACCCAGTACTTC.

The chain employs TRBV2 and TRBJ1-4; 11 positions match TRBD1. The CDR3 contains 16 residues. CDR1 and CDR2 from the germline V gene are SNHLY and FYNNEI. Trimming took 10 bases from V and 7 from J; bases not matched to a gene: 14. The chain's CDR3 is CATAWDRGEPSEKLFF. In DNA form, the CDR3 reads TGTGCCACCGCGTGGGACAGGGGGGAACCCAGTGAAAAACTGTTTTTT. Based on the CDR3 plus reference TRBV2 and TRBJ1-4, the full variable domain is EPEVTQTPSHQVTQMGQEVILRCVPISNHLYFYWYRQILGQKVEFLVSFYNNEISEKSEIFDDQFSVERPDGSNFTLKIRSTKLEDSAMYFCATAWDRGEPSEKLFFGSGTQLSVL.

The V gene is TRBV5-1, the J gene TRBJ2-2; tentatively, D is TRBD2 (6 bases). Germline V gives CDR1 SGHRS, CDR2 YFSETQ. The CDR3 length is 14 residues. Trimming stripped 3 bases from V and 4 bases from J, with 10 bases between. In DNA form, the CDR3 reads TGCGCCAGCAGCTGGACTACCGTCACCGGGGAGCTGTTTTTT. Protein product: CASSWTTVTGELFF.

A note on this clone: At the DNA level, this CDR3 is encoded by other sequences in the same sample as well. The V call is TRBV7-9, the J call TRBJ1-2; D call uncertain. The germline gives CDR1 SEHNR, CDR2 FQNEAQ (reference sequence). This CDR3 contains 14 residues. Trimming removed 5 bases from V and 0 bases from J, with 10 bases in between. In nucleotides, the CDR3 is TGTGCCAGCAGCCCGGGAGGTTCTAACTATGGCTACACCTTC. This sequence encodes CASSPGGSNYGYTF.

The J gene is TRBJ1-4, the V gene TRBV7-2; the D is unclear. Germline CDR1 SGHTA, CDR2 FQGNSA. The CDR3 contains 11 residues. The V and J ends lost 6 bases and 10 bases respectively, with 9 bases between them. The DNA of the CDR3 is TGTGCCAGCAGGGTAATGGGAAAACTGTTTTTT. It is translated as CASRVMGKLFF.

This sequence joins TRBV7-9 and TRBJ2-2, with D tentatively TRBD2 (6 bases). Germline CDR1 SEHNR, CDR2 FQNEAQ (reference sequence). Trimming shortened V by 3 bases and J by 0 bases, and 14 bases separated the two germline ends. This CDR3 contains 17 residues. The chain's CDR3 is CASSLGEDTPNTGELFF. CDR3 in DNA: TGTGCCAGCAGCTTGGGGGAGGACACACCGAACACCGGGGAGCTGTTTTTT.

The V gene is TRBV5-6, the J gene TRBJ1-2, with 7 bases fitting TRBD1. Germline V lookup: CDR1 SGHDT, CDR2 YYEEEE. With 4 bases clipped from V and 6 bases from J, the junction kept 15 bases outside the gene matches. The CDR3 has 16 amino acids. CDR3 in amino acids: CASSQLAGQIWDGYTF. The CDR3 nucleotides read TGTGCCAGCAGCCAGTTGGCGGGACAGATCTGGGATGGCTACACCTTC.

The chain links TRBV7-8 to TRBJ2-2; either TRBD1 or TRBD2 may fit D (5 bases each). The germline gives CDR1 SGHVS, CDR2 FQNEAQ. This CDR3 has 16 residues. The V gene lost 5 bases and the J gene lost 7 bases, with 20 bases spanning the gap. DNA for the CDR3: TGTGCCAGCAGCCCGTCCTGGGACCCAGCTGGCGGGGAGCTGTTTTTT. Its protein product is CASSPSWDPAGGELFF.